Listed below are T cell receptor beta chains from one sample, sequenced in a study of control samples from healthy donors and cancer patients. Repertoires were generated with immunoSEQ multiplex PCR, while TCRdb's copy carries only in-frame clones and drops some. The sample lists roughly 150,000 clones, 85% to 90% seen once, with around 1.6% in the top ten. The source material was blood. These receptors were obtained from a man between 18 and 35 years old in good health. The CDR3 runs from the conserved cysteine through the conserved F or W. Fields, in order: V gene, J gene, CDR3 protein.

>TRBV13|TRBJ2-5
CASSTRTRIGAETQYF
>TRBV5-4|TRBJ1-4
CASSETGVGEKLFF
>TRBV14|TRBJ2-3
CASSQGGTAVADTQYF
>TRBV7-3|TRBJ2-1
CASSPNPGLAVDEQFF
>TRBV20-1|TRBJ2-7
CSASSPSGAYEQYF
>TRBV7-9|TRBJ1-1
CASSPRLTAEAFF
>TRBV4-3|TRBJ1-1
CASSQDRGYTEAFF
>TRBV9|TRBJ1-1
CASRDLTGGEGTEAFF
>TRBV11-2|TRBJ1-2
CASSLDQGLNGYTF
>TRBV5-1|TRBJ1-2
CASSRDPGDGYTF
>TRBV5-8|TRBJ2-1
CASSSDESYNEQFF
>TRBV6-2/TRBV6-3|TRBJ1-4
CASSHYRRSNEKLFF
>TRBV5-1|TRBJ1-1
CASSLGQGSDEAFF
>TRBV5-1|TRBJ2-2
CASSLGSGGPGELFF
>TRBV7-9|TRBJ1-3
CASSLATVGTSGNTIYF
>TRBV10-3|TRBJ2-3
CAISEGPEVSDTQYF
>TRBV11-3|TRBJ1-2
CASSSGLRYTF
>TRBV7-9|TRBJ2-3
CASSFIERGGEYF
>TRBV6-4|TRBJ2-2
CASSDSTTGELFF
>TRBV11-2|TRBJ2-5
CASSPPQETQYF
>TRBV6-5|TRBJ1-2
CASSRGVDYGYTF
>TRBV7-3|TRBJ2-2
CASSPGRDYLTGELFF
>TRBV7-2|TRBJ2-3
CASSHPVSTDTQYF
>TRBV13|TRBJ1-1
CASSPTPGQAMRNMNTEAFF
>TRBV4-1|TRBJ1-2
CASSHRQGNDYGYTF